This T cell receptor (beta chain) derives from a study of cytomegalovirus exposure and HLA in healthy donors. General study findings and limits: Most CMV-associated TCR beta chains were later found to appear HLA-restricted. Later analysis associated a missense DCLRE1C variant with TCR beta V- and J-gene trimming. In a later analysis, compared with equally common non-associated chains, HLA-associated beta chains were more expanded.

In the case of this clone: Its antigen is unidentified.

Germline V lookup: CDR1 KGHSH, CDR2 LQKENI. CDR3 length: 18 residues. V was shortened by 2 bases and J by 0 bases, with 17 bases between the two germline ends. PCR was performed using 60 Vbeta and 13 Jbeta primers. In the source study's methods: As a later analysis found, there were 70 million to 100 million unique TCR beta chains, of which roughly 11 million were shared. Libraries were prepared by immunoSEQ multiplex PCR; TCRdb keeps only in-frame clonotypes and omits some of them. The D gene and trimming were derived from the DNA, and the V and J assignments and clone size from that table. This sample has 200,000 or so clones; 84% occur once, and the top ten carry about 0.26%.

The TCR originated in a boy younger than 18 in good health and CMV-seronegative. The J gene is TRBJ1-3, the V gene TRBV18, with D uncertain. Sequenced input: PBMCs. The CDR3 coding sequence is TGTGCCAGCTCACCAAAGGTAGACAACTCAATCTCTGGAAACACCATATATTTT. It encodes CASSPKVDNSISGNTIYF.